These 7 T cell receptor beta chains share one sample of origin, sequenced in a study of cytomegalovirus exposure and HLA in healthy donors. The PCR employed 60 Vbeta primers together with 13 Jbeta primers. Sequenced by immunoSEQ multiplex PCR; TCRdb stores in-frame clones only, minus some. The sample lists 110,000 or so clones, approximately 80% occurring once. The sequencing sample was made of PBMCs. Receptor source: a man aged 35 to 55 in good health and CMV-seropositive.

A word on this clone: The sample has other DNA sequences that encode this CDR3 too. CDR3 in DNA: TGTGCCAGTAGTTCGGGGGGCGACTACAATGAGCAGTTCTTC. Translation: CASSSGGDYNEQFF. The chain joins TRBV19 to TRBJ2-1; possible D gene TRBD2, 7 bases. CDR1 is LNHDA, CDR2 SQIVND, per germline (reference sequence). This CDR3 is built from 14 residues. With 5 bases removed from V and 3 bases from J, the gap between germline ends came to 11 bases.

The chain is built from TRBV9 and TRBJ2-1; 11 bases match TRBD2. The CDR3 has 14 amino acids. The V gene's germline CDR1 is SGDLS and CDR2 YYNGEE. The ends lost 2 bases at V and 7 bases at J; junction bases unmatched: 2. The CDR3 protein is CASSVGTSGNEQFF. The CDR3 DNA follows: TGTGCCAGCAGCGTGGGGACTAGCGGAAATGAGCAGTTCTTC.

This chain uses TRBV7-2 with TRBJ1-3; D is unclear. This CDR3 is 14 amino acids long. Trimming shortened V by 2 bases and J by 4 bases, and 9 bases separated the two germline ends. Looked up from germline, CDR1 is SGHTA and CDR2 is FQGNSA. The CDR3 sequence: CASSLFLSGNTIYF. CDR3 nucleotide sequence: TGTGCCAGCAGCTTATTTCTCTCCGGAAACACCATATATTTT.

V gene TRBV15 combines with J gene TRBJ2-7; 7 bases line up with TRBD1. This CDR3 comprises 15 residues. The germline V gene has CDR1 LNHNV and CDR2 YYDKDF (reference sequence). The ends lost 0 bases at V and 3 bases at J; junction bases unmatched: 5. This CDR3 reads CATSRDTQGVYEQYF. Written as DNA, the CDR3 is TGTGCCACCAGCAGAGATACGCAGGGGGTCTACGAGCAGTACTTC.

This clone was counted between two and nine times. The chain has TRBV9 and TRBJ1-3; weak D call: TRBD1 (5 bases). Trimming removed 5 bases from V and 1 base from J, with 16 bases in between. CDR3 size: 16 residues. Germline V gives CDR1 SGDLS, CDR2 YYNGEE. This CDR3 reads CASSYIPGLSGNTIYF. The CDR3 bases are TGTGCCAGCAGTTATATTCCAGGGTTGTCTGGAAACACCATATATTTT. The variable domain in full, with the rest retrieved from reference TRBV9 and TRBJ1-3, is DSGVTQTPKHLITATGQRVTLRCSPRSGDLSVYWYQQSLDQGLQFLIQYYNGEERAKGNILERFSAQQFPDLHSELNLSSLELGDSALYFCASSYIPGLSGNTIYFGEGSWLTVV.

The V and J genes are TRBV7-2 and TRBJ1-1, with 9 nucleotides matching TRBD1. This CDR3 spans 16 amino acids. Germline V gene data show CDR1 as SGHTA and CDR2 as FQGNSA. J lost 4 bases, V lost 4 bases, and 10 bases had no gene match. The CDR3 reads CASSSRTGARGTEAFF. The DNA for the CDR3 is TGTGCCAGCAGCTCCAGGACAGGGGCGAGGGGCACTGAAGCTTTCTTT.

A single count supports this clone. The J gene is TRBJ2-2, the V gene TRBV27; 8 bases are a match to TRBD1. The CDR3 runs to 15 residues. Germline assignment: CDR1 MNHEY and CDR2 SMNVEV (reference sequence). Unmatched junction bases numbered 3, after V lost 4 bases and J lost 2 bases. This CDR3 is CASSSQGANTGELFF. In DNA, the CDR3 is TGTGCCAGCAGTTCCCAGGGGGCTAACACCGGGGAGCTGTTTTTT.